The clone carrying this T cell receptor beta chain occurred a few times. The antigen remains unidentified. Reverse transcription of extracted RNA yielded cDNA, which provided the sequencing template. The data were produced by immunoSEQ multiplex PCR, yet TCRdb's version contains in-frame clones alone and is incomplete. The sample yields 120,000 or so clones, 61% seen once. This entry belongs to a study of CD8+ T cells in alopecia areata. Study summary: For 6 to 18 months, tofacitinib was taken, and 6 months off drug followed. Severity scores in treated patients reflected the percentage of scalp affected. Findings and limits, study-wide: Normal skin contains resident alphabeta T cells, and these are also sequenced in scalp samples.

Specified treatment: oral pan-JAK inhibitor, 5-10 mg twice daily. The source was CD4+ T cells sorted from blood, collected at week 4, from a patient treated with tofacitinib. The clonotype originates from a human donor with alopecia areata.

CDR3 protein: CASSSQTSRDTQYF. Written as DNA, the CDR3 is TGTGCCAGCAGCTCCCAGACTAGTAGAGATACGCAGTATTTT. The gene calls are TRBV7-2 and TRBJ2-3, with D possibly matching TRBD2 (6 bases). Trimming removed 4 bases from V and 5 bases from J, with 13 bases in between. The length of the CDR3 is 14 residues. Germline lookup yields CDR1 SGHTA and CDR2 FQGNSA.